Reported below is one T cell receptor beta chain. This sample is drawn from a study of cytomegalovirus exposure and HLA in healthy donors. It was the roughly 110-subject validation cohort, separate from the approximately 700-subject first cohort, to which the donors belonged. The method was immunoSEQ multiplex PCR; TCRdb's version includes in-frame clones alone and lacks a portion of them. The table lists 200,000 to 250,000 clones, around 87% of them singletons. Germline lookup yields CDR1 SGDLS and CDR2 YYNGEE. Trimming took off 4 bases at V and 3 bases at J, with 13 bases between the two ends. The CDR3 covers 14 residues.

This chain links TRBV9 with TRBJ1-2; weak D call: TRBD1 (5 bases). The sequence was collected from a young woman in good health and CMV-seropositive. Sequenced: PBMCs. This CDR3 reads CASSSRRDYYGYTF. The CDR3, as DNA: TGTGCCAGCAGCTCCAGACGGGACTACTATGGCTACACCTTC.